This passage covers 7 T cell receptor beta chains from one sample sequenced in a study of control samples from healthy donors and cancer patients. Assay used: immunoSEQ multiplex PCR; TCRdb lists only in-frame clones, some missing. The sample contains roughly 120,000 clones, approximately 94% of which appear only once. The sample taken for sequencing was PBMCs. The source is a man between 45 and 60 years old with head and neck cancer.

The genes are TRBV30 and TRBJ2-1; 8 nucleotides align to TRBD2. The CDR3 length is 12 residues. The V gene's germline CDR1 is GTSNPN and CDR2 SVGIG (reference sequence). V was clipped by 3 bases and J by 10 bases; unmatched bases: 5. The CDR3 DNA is TGTGCCTGGAGCGGGGGGGGCCTAGAGCAGTTCTTC. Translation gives CAWSGGGLEQFF.

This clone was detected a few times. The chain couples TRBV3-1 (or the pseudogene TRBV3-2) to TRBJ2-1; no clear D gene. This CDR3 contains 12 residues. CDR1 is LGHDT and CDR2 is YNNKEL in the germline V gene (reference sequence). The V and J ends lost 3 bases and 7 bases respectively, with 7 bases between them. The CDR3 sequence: CASSQWMNEQFF. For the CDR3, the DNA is TGTGCCAGCAGCCAGTGGATGAATGAGCAGTTCTTC.

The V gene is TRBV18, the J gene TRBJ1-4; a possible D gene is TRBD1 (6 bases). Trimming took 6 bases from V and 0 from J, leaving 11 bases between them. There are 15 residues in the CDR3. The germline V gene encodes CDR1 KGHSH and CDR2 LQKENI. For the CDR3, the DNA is TGTGCCAGCTCCCTCAGGGGAGCAACTAATGAAAAACTGTTTTTT. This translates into CASSLRGATNEKLFF.

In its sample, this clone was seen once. This CDR3 is CASSLGFLSGNTIYF. In nucleotides, the CDR3 is TGTGCCAGCAGTTTGGGGTTCCTCTCTGGAAACACCATATATTTT. The V and J genes are TRBV28 and TRBJ1-3; D unresolved. CDR1 and CDR2 from the germline V gene are MDHEN and SYDVKM. This CDR3 region has 15 residues. The germline V and J ends were trimmed by 3 bases and 0 bases, with 9 bases remaining between them.

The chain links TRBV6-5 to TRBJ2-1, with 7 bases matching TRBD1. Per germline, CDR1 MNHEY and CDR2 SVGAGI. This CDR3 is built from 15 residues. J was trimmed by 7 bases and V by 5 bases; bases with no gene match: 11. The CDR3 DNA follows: TGTGCCAGCAGTACGATTGGACAGGCAAGTAATGAGCAGTTCTTC. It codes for CASSTIGQASNEQFF.

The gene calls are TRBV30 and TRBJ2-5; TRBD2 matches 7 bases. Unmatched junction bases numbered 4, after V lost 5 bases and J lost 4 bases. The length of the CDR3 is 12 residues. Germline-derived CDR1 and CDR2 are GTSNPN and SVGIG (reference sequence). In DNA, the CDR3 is TGTGCCTGGGAAGCGGGGATAGAGACCCAGTACTTC. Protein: CAWEAGIETQYF. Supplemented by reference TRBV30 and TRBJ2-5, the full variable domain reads SQTIHQWPATLVQPVGSPLSLECTVEGTSNPNLYWYRQAAGRGLQLLFYSVGIGQISSEVPQNLSASRPQDRQFILSSKKLLLSDSGFYLCAWEAGIETQYFGPGTRLLVL.

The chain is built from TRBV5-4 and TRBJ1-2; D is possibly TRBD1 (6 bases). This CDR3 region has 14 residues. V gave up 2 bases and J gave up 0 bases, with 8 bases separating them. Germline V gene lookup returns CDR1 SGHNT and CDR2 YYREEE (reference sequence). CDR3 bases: TGTGCCAGCAGCTTAGGGGGGTCTAACTATGGCTACACCTTC. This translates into CASSLGGSNYGYTF.